Listed below are T cell receptor beta chains from one sample, sequenced in a study of blood T cell repertoires in COVID-19. The protocol was immunoSEQ multiplex PCR, while the TCRdb copy is restricted to in-frame clones and leaves out a portion. The repertoire includes around 260,000 clones, approximately 83% of them detected once, and 4.3% sits in the top ten. The source material was PBMCs or T cells enriched from blood (not recorded which). All receptors derive from a woman between 25 and 40 years old who had recovered from COVID-19. Both conserved end residues are part of each CDR3. D genes are given only for firm matches. Rows may omit the clone size; those that give it use once, few, many or a size class.

D	V	length	size	J	CDR3	DNA
TRBD2	TRBV6-2/TRBV6-3	17	few	TRBJ2-2	CASSSTSGGANTGELFF	TGTGCCAGCAGTTCCACTTCGGGGGGGGCGAACACCGGGGAGCTGTTTTTT
NA	TRBV15	18	NA	TRBJ2-2	CATSRDYQGGGITGELFF	TGTGCCACCAGCAGAGATTATCAGGGGGGAGGTATCACCGGGGAGCTGTTTTTT
TRBD2	TRBV24-1	14	NA	TRBJ2-5	CATADPRGGETQYF	TGTGCCACTGCAGATCCTCGGGGGGGAGAGACCCAGTACTTC
NA	TRBV19	14	NA	TRBJ2-1	CASSLWTPYNEQFF	TGTGCCAGTAGTTTATGGACACCTTACAATGAGCAGTTCTTC
TRBD1	TRBV28	17	NA	TRBJ1-1	CASSLSLRTGANTEAFF	TGTGCCAGCAGTTTATCCTTAAGGACAGGGGCCAACACTGAAGCTTTCTTT
NA	TRBV27	18	NA	TRBJ2-1	CASSLPTGGARSYNEQFF	TGTGCCAGCAGTTTGCCCACAGGGGGGGCGCGGTCCTACAATGAGCAGTTCTTC
TRBD1	TRBV9	16	NA	TRBJ1-2	CASSVEALRDSYGYTF	TGTGCCAGCAGCGTAGAAGCCCTGCGGGACAGCTATGGCTACACCTTC
NA	TRBV6-1	15	NA	TRBJ1-1	CASSEGIYSRTEAFF	TGTGCCAGCAGTGAAGGGATATACAGCCGTACTGAAGCTTTCTTT
NA	TRBV5-1	14	NA	TRBJ1-2	CASSSVGANYGYTF	TGCGCCAGCAGCTCCGTTGGAGCAAACTATGGCTACACCTTC
TRBD1	TRBV29-1	14	NA	TRBJ2-7	CSVESGQGFYEQYF	TGCAGCGTTGAGTCGGGACAGGGTTTCTACGAGCAGTACTTC
TRBD1	TRBV5-6	16	NA	TRBJ1-5	CASSLRANRGNQPQHF	TGTGCCAGCAGTCTGAGGGCAAACAGGGGAAATCAGCCCCAGCATTTT
TRBD1	TRBV5-4	15	NA	TRBJ1-2	CASSLGGSDRDGYTF	TGTGCCAGCAGCTTGGGAGGTTCGGACAGGGACGGCTACACCTTC
NA	TRBV7-9	17	NA	TRBJ1-4	CASSLEARQADNEKLFF	TGTGCCAGCAGCTTGGAGGCACGACAAGCTGATAATGAAAAACTGTTTTTT
TRBD1	TRBV4-1	15	NA	TRBJ2-7	CASSPQGAGTHEQYF	TGCGCCAGCAGCCCACAGGGGGCCGGGACCCACGAGCAGTACTTC
NA	TRBV14	13	NA	TRBJ2-7	CASSENRGYEQYF	TGTGCCAGCAGCGAGAATCGGGGTTACGAGCAGTACTTC
NA	TRBV25-1	14	NA	TRBJ1-4	CASSVRDSNEKLFF	TGTGCCAGCAGTGTCCGGGACTCTAATGAAAAACTGTTTTTT
TRBD1	TRBV6-4	16	NA	TRBJ2-3	CASSEIRDRGTDTQYF	TGTGCCAGCAGTGAAATCCGGGACAGGGGCACAGATACGCAGTATTTT
TRBD1	TRBV5-4	12	NA	TRBJ1-2	CASRGQLVGYTF	TGTGCCAGCAGGGGACAGCTAGTTGGCTACACCTTC
TRBD1	TRBV5-1	15	NA	TRBJ1-5	CASSPGTGANQPQHF	TGCGCCAGCAGCCCCGGGACAGGCGCAAATCAGCCCCAGCATTTT
NA	TRBV6-5	13	NA	TRBJ2-7	CASSPPGGYEQYF	TGTGCCAGCAGTCCGCCCGGGGGCTACGAGCAGTACTTC
TRBD1	TRBV20-1	17	NA	TRBJ2-5	CSASSIPGQTLQETQYF	TGCAGTGCTAGTTCGATTCCGGGACAGACACTCCAAGAGACCCAGTACTTC
TRBD1	TRBV4-2	17	once	TRBJ2-2	CASSQDLSTGGVGELFF	TGTGCCAGCAGCCAAGATCTTTCTACAGGGGGTGTCGGGGAGCTGTTTTTT
TRBD2	TRBV27	15	NA	TRBJ2-1	CASSLGLAGGLEQFF	TGTGCCAGCAGTTTAGGACTAGCGGGAGGACTTGAGCAGTTCTTC
TRBD1	TRBV27	15	NA	TRBJ1-1	CASPQTGSGGLRAFF	TGTGCCAGCCCACAAACGGGGTCAGGGGGCCTTCGTGCTTTCTTT
TRBD1	TRBV28	15	NA	TRBJ1-2	CASSLYTGTGEGYTF	TGTGCCAGCAGTCTATATACCGGGACAGGGGAGGGCTACACCTTC
TRBD1	TRBV4-1	16	once	TRBJ1-1	CASSPRGRSLLAEAFF	TGCGCCAGCAGCCCCAGGGGGCGTAGTCTCCTCGCTGAAGCTTTCTTT
NA	TRBV4-1	13	NA	TRBJ1-4	CASSRDRNEKLFF	TGCGCCAGCAGCCGTGACAGGAATGAAAAACTGTTTTTT
NA	TRBV25-1	13	NA	TRBJ2-1	CASSAGTYNEQFF	TGTGCCAGCAGTGCCGGGACTTACAATGAGCAGTTCTTC
TRBD1	TRBV5-1	16	NA	TRBJ2-3	CASSEGQGGTTDTQYF	TGCGCCAGCAGCGAGGGACAGGGGGGGACCACAGATACGCAGTATTTT
NA	TRBV15	15	NA	TRBJ1-2	CATSREREGGYGYTF	TGTGCCACCAGCAGAGAAAGGGAAGGGGGCTATGGCTACACCTTC
TRBD2	TRBV19	13	NA	TRBJ2-1	CASERGGLNEQFF	TGTGCCAGCGAGCGGGGGGGCCTAAATGAGCAGTTCTTC
NA	TRBV9	15	NA	TRBJ1-1	CASSVGQTMNTEAFF	TGTGCCAGCAGCGTAGGGCAGACTATGAACACTGAAGCTTTCTTT
NA	TRBV19	13	NA	TRBJ1-1	CASRRELITEAFF	TGTGCCAGTCGGAGGGAACTAATTACTGAAGCTTTCTTT
TRBD1	TRBV2	14	NA	TRBJ1-3	CASRDDRDENTIYF	TGTGCCAGCAGGGATGACAGGGATGAAAACACCATATATTTT
NA	TRBV9	15	NA	TRBJ2-7	CASSVDGAGVYEQYF	TGTGCCAGCAGCGTAGACGGGGCAGGGGTATACGAGCAGTACTTC
TRBD1	TRBV7-9	17	NA	TRBJ2-6	CASSSGQGAVGANVLTF	TGTGCCAGCAGCTCGGGACAGGGGGCGGTTGGGGCCAACGTCCTGACTTTC
NA	TRBV21-1	12	NA	TRBJ1-1	CASKQGNTEAFF	TGTGCCAGCAAGCAGGGGAACACTGAAGCTTTCTTT
NA	TRBV19	16	NA	TRBJ2-6	CASRDHDRGGGNVLTF	TGTGCCAGTAGGGACCATGACAGGGGCGGGGGCAACGTCCTGACTTTC
NA	TRBV11-2	16	NA	TRBJ2-7	CASSLEAVIPSYEQYF	TGTGCCAGCAGCTTAGAGGCGGTTATACCCTCCTACGAGCAGTACTTC
TRBD1	TRBV5-4	15	NA	TRBJ2-1	CASSHRDSSYNEQFF	TGTGCCAGCAGCCACCGGGACAGCTCCTACAATGAGCAGTTCTTC
NA	TRBV11-2	14	NA	TRBJ2-7	CASSLVTQGHEQYF	TGTGCCAGCAGCTTGGTTACGCAGGGGCACGAGCAGTACTTC
TRBD1	TRBV6-5	16	NA	TRBJ1-1	CASSYSGDSMNTEAFF	TGTGCCAGCAGTTACTCGGGGGACAGCATGAACACTGAAGCTTTCTTT
NA	TRBV6-4	15	NA	TRBJ2-3	CASSDNAGESDTQYF	TGTGCCAGCAGTGATAACGCAGGGGAGTCAGATACGCAGTATTTT
NA	TRBV29-1	15	NA	TRBJ2-3	CSVVTLPYSTDTQYF	TGCAGCGTTGTAACCCTCCCCTACAGCACAGATACGCAGTATTTT
TRBD2	TRBV18	20	NA	TRBJ2-1	CASSPRGLAGGTSPNNEQFF	TGTGCCAGCTCACCCCGCGGACTAGCGGGGGGGACCTCCCCGAACAATGAGCAGTTCTTC
NA	TRBV19	13	NA	TRBJ1-1	CASSQSTGIEAFF	TGTGCCAGTAGTCAATCAACAGGTATCGAAGCTTTCTTT
NA	TRBV11-3	13	NA	TRBJ1-1	CASSLGGDTEAFF	TGTGCCAGCAGCTTAGGGGGAGACACTGAAGCTTTCTTT
NA	TRBV7-9	13	NA	TRBJ1-1	CASILSPNTEAFF	TGTGCCAGCATTCTTTCCCCTAACACTGAAGCTTTCTTT
NA	TRBV30	13	NA	TRBJ1-3	CAWTQGPGNTIYF	TGTGCCTGGACACAGGGTCCCGGAAACACCATATATTTT
NA	TRBV28	12	NA	TRBJ2-3	CASRLRTDTQYF	TGTGCCAGCAGACTAAGGACAGATACGCAGTATTTT
TRBD1	TRBV27	15	NA	TRBJ1-1	CASSTWTGENTEAFF	TGTGCCAGCAGTACCTGGACAGGGGAGAACACTGAAGCTTTCTTT
NA	TRBV10-2	17	NA	TRBJ1-4	CASHNARDTSTNEKLFF	TGCGCCAGCCATAATGCGAGGGATACATCAACTAATGAAAAACTGTTTTTT
TRBD1	TRBV15	13	once	TRBJ2-3	CATSRQGADTQYF	TGTGCCACCAGCAGACAGGGGGCAGATACGCAGTATTTT
NA	TRBV4-1	14	NA	TRBJ1-2	CASSPRTQGGGYTF	TGCGCCAGCAGCCCACGGACACAGGGTGGAGGCTACACCTTC
TRBD1	TRBV19	15	NA	TRBJ2-1	CASSMEGQGVGEQFF	TGTGCCAGTAGTATGGAAGGACAGGGGGTAGGTGAGCAGTTCTTC
TRBD2	TRBV29-1	16	NA	TRBJ2-1	CSVVPMLWPGGYEQFF	TGCAGCGTTGTTCCCATGTTATGGCCCGGGGGGTATGAGCAGTTCTTC
TRBD1	TRBV2	15	NA	TRBJ2-2	CASSVDRGGTGELFF	TGTGCCAGCAGTGTGGACAGGGGCGGCACCGGGGAGCTGTTTTTT
NA	TRBV19	13	NA	TRBJ1-2	CASSIQGIGGYTF	TGTGCCAGTAGTATACAGGGTATAGGCGGCTACACCTTC